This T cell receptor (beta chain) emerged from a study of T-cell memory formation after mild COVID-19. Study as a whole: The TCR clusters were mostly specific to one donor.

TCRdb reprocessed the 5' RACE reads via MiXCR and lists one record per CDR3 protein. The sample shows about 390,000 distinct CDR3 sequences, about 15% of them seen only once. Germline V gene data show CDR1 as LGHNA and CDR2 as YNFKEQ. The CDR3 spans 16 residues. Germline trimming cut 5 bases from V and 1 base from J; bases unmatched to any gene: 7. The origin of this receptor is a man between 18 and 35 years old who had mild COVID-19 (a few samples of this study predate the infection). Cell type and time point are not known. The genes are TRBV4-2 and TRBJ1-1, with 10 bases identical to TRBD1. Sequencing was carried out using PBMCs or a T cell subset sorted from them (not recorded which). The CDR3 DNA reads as TGTGCCAGCAGCGGCCCGGGACAGGGGAGGAACACTGAAGCTTTCTTT. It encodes CASSGPGQGRNTEAFF.